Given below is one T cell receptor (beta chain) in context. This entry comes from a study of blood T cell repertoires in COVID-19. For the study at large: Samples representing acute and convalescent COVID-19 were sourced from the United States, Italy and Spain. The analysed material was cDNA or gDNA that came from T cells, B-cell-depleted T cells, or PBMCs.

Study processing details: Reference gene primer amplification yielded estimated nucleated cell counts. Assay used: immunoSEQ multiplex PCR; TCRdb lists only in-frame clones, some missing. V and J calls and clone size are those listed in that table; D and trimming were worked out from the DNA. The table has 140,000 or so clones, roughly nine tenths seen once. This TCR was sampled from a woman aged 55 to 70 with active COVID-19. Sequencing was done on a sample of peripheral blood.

The CDR3 DNA sequence: TGTGCCAGCAGCCCGTCCTCCGTCCAACGTAGCACCTTC. It is translated as CASSPSSVQRSTF. The rearrangement joins TRBV14 to TRBJ1-2; D uncertain. The V gene lost 4 bases and the J gene lost 13 bases, with 19 bases spanning the gap. This CDR3 has 13 residues. Germline V gene lookup returns CDR1 SGHDN and CDR2 FVKESK.